What follows are 14 T cell receptor beta chains derived from one specimen sequenced in a study of blood T cell repertoires in COVID-19. TCRdb keeps only in-frame clones here, not all; method: immunoSEQ multiplex PCR. The sample records roughly 120,000 clones, over 60% being singletons. The sequenced sample was peripheral blood. These receptors were taken from a man aged 65-85 years with acute or convalescent COVID-19.

This chain uses TRBV24-1 with TRBJ2-1, with 11 positions matching TRBD2. The CDR3 has 13 residues. J was trimmed by 13 bases and V by 5 bases; bases with no gene match: 6. The germline V gene has CDR1 KGHDR and CDR2 SFDVKD. CDR3 sequence (DNA): TGTGCCACCAGTGCTGTAGCGGGAGGGGTTCAGTTCTTC. As protein: CATSAVAGGVQFF.

The J gene is TRBJ2-1, the V gene TRBV9, with TRBD2 matching over 9 bases. V lost 3 bases and J lost 3; bases outside the gene matches: 4. This CDR3 contains 15 residues. Germline CDR1 reads SGDLS; CDR2 reads YYNGEE. This CDR3 reads CASSEWTSDYNEQFF. The CDR3 DNA follows: TGTGCCAGCAGCGAGTGGACTAGCGACTACAATGAGCAGTTCTTC.

The genes are TRBV2 and TRBJ2-3; 8 positions match TRBD2. The trim removed 2 bases at V and 7 bases at J, leaving 14 bases unmatched. Germline V lookup: CDR1 SNHLY, CDR2 FYNNEI. CDR3 size: 17 residues. The CDR3 sequence: CASSEQGAQAGVNTQYF. The CDR3 DNA sequence: TGTGCCAGCAGTGAACAGGGAGCTCAAGCGGGAGTTAATACGCAGTATTTT.

The chain recombines TRBV28 with TRBJ1-3; 8 bases map to TRBD1. The CDR3 spans 14 residues. CDR1 is MDHEN, CDR2 SYDVKM, per germline. V dropped 7 bases and J dropped 4; count of bases not matched to a gene: 6. CDR3 amino acids: CASIGTGDGNTIYF. The DNA for the CDR3 is TGTGCCAGCATTGGGACAGGCGACGGAAACACCATATATTTT.

The rearrangement joins TRBV9 to TRBJ2-3, with 8 bases lining up with TRBD1. V lost 4 bases to trimming and J lost 0 bases; unmatched junction nucleotides: 7. This CDR3 has 16 amino acids. The germline CDR1 and CDR2 sequences are SGDLS and YYNGEE. CDR3 sequence (DNA): TGTGCCAGCAGCACCCGGACAGGGCAAAGCACAGATACGCAGTATTTT. It yields the protein CASSTRTGQSTDTQYF.

In its sample, this clone was seen a few times. The chain links TRBV4-3 to TRBJ2-7; TRBD1 aligns across 8 bases. Trimming at V came to 1 base and at J to 3 bases, leaving 2 bases not matched to a gene. CDR3 length equals 14 residues. Germline CDR1 reads LGHNA; CDR2 reads YSLEER. This CDR3 reads CASSQGQGFYEQYF. For the CDR3, the DNA is TGCGCCAGCAGCCAAGGACAGGGGTTCTACGAGCAGTACTTC.

This chain links TRBV6-5 with TRBJ2-2; perhaps TRBD2 as D (6 bases). CDR3 length: 15 residues. The V gene's germline CDR1 is MNHEY and CDR2 SVGAGI. V was cut by 2 bases and J by 4 bases, with 11 bases left in between. CDR3 protein: CASSYAGIGTGELFF. In nucleotides, the CDR3 is TGTGCCAGCAGTTACGCGGGGATAGGCACCGGGGAGCTGTTTTTT.

The chain couples TRBV6-5 to TRBJ1-2; D unresolved. The germline CDR1 and CDR2 sequences are MNHEY and SVGAGI. This CDR3 contains 14 residues. V was cut by 6 bases and J by 4 bases, with 15 bases left in between. CDR3 nucleotides: TGTGCCAGCAGACCCGCGGGTTCGGGCTATGGCTACACCTTC. This encodes CASRPAGSGYGYTF.

The chain is built from TRBV19 and TRBJ2-1; TRBD2 matches at 9 bases. CDR1 and CDR2 from the germline V gene are LNHDA and SQIVND (reference sequence). This CDR3 has 13 amino acids. J lost 2 bases, V lost 9 bases, and 2 bases had no gene match. Here the CDR3 reads CASRGRAYNEQFF. The CDR3 DNA follows: TGTGCCAGCCGCGGGAGGGCCTACAATGAGCAGTTCTTC.

This chain joins TRBV9 and TRBJ2-4; maybe TRBD2 (5 bases). Germline loops: CDR1 SGDLS, CDR2 YYNGEE. The V and J ends lost 0 bases and 4 bases respectively, with 11 bases between them. This CDR3 region has 15 residues. The CDR3 here is CASSVDGGGKNIQYF. In DNA, the CDR3 is TGTGCCAGCAGCGTAGATGGAGGCGGAAAAAACATTCAGTACTTC.

About this clone: The sample contains more than one DNA sequence encoding this CDR3. J is TRBJ2-5 and V is TRBV9; TRBD2 matches at 9 bases. This CDR3 comprises 15 residues. V trimming: 0 bases; J trimming: 5 bases; junction bases outside the gene matches: 5. CDR1 is SGDLS, CDR2 YYNGEE, per germline. The CDR3 protein is CASSVEREEGETQYF. The CDR3 DNA reads TGTGCCAGCAGCGTAGAGCGGGAGGAGGGGGAGACCCAGTACTTC.

This chain connects TRBV2 to TRBJ1-1, with 10 bases matching TRBD1. Germline V gene sequence: CDR1 SNHLY, CDR2 FYNNEI. Trimming removed 5 bases from V and 6 bases from J; junction bases left unmatched: 6. This CDR3 has 14 amino acids. The CDR3 bases are TGTGCCAGCAGTCTAGACAGGGGGCGACCTGAAGCTTTCTTT. The encoded protein is CASSLDRGRPEAFF.

The chain has TRBV4-3 and TRBJ1-2; tentative D call: TRBD1 (5 bases). CDR3 length equals 16 residues. The V and J ends lost 1 base and 4 bases respectively, with 16 bases between them. Germline V gene lookup returns CDR1 LGHNA and CDR2 YSLEER. In DNA form, the CDR3 reads TGCGCCAGCAGCCAAGGCCCGGGGGAACTGGGCTATGGCTACACCTTC. This codes for CASSQGPGELGYGYTF.

The chain couples TRBV7-8 to TRBJ2-7; a possible D gene is TRBD1 (6 bases). This CDR3 is 15 amino acids long. The germline V and J ends were trimmed by 4 bases and 2 bases, with 15 bases remaining between them. In germline, CDR1 is SGHVS, CDR2 FQNEAQ. CDR3 region: CASSSSRDTTYEQYF. The CDR3 DNA follows: TGTGCCAGCAGCTCAAGCCGGGACACTACCTACGAGCAGTACTTC.